This is a list of T cell receptor beta chains from one sample in a study of human thymus T cells. Sequencing used immunoSEQ multiplex PCR; TCRdb keeps in-frame clones, though not all of them. The table has 70,000 to 75,000 clones, roughly 95% seen once. The specimen was thymus tissue. These TCRs come from a girl under two years old with a congenital heart defect but otherwise immunologically healthy. Both conserved end residues are part of each CDR3. D genes are given only for firm matches.

V	D	J	CDR3	DNA
TRBV9	-	TRBJ2-5	CASSDPRGRSVGQQETQYF	TGTGCCAGCAGCGACCCCCGTGGTAGGTCTGTTGGGCAGCAAGAGACCCAGTACTTC
TRBV28	-	TRBJ2-7	CASTRQSSYEQYF	TGTGCCAGCACCCGACAGAGCTCCTACGAGCAGTACTTC
TRBV7-2	TRBD1	TRBJ2-7	CASSLVSFGEQGLGYEQYF	TGTGCCAGCAGCTTAGTCTCATTCGGGGAACAGGGGTTAGGCTACGAGCAGTACTTC
TRBV7-9	-	TRBJ1-2	CASSPGDYGYTF	TGTGCCAGCAGCCCGGGTGACTATGGCTACACCTTC
TRBV9	-	TRBJ1-5	CASSLDSNQPQHF	TGTGCCAGCAGCCTAGACAGCAATCAGCCCCAGCATTTT
TRBV4-3	TRBD2	TRBJ2-1	CASSQDFRTSGRRDEQFF	TGCGCCAGCAGCCAGGACTTTAGGACTAGCGGGAGGCGGGATGAGCAGTTCTTC
TRBV4-1	-	TRBJ2-2	CASSQVPGAVGELFF	TGCGCCAGCAGCCAAGTTCCGGGAGCGGTCGGGGAGCTGTTTTTT
TRBV27	TRBD2	TRBJ2-1	CASSFRLAGSLHPNEQFF	TGTGCCAGCAGTTTCCGACTAGCGGGAAGCCTCCACCCCAATGAGCAGTTCTTC
TRBV28	-	TRBJ2-2	CASSDDRDSTGELFF	TGTGCCAGCAGTGATGACAGGGACTCGACCGGGGAGCTGTTTTTT
TRBV4-2	-	TRBJ2-3	CASRKESDTQYF	TGTGCCAGCAGGAAGGAATCAGATACGCAGTATTTT
TRBV19	TRBD1	TRBJ2-5	CASSVGQGKETQYF	TGTGCCAGTAGCGTGGGACAGGGGAAGGAGACCCAGTACTTC
TRBV11-2	-	TRBJ1-3	CASSPKAPSSGNTIYF	TGTGCCAGCAGCCCAAAGGCCCCGAGCTCTGGAAACACCATATATTTT
TRBV4-3	TRBD2	TRBJ2-2	CASSQDSERETGELFF	TGCGCCAGCAGCCAAGATTCAGAGCGGGAGACCGGGGAGCTGTTTTTT
TRBV5-6	-	TRBJ2-1	CASSCSRTHAYEQFF	TGTGCCAGCAGCTGCTCCCGGACCCACGCCTATGAGCAGTTCTTC
TRBV7-8	-	TRBJ2-7	CASSPYSGPFSYEQYF	TGTGCCAGCAGTCCCTACTCGGGGCCTTTTTCCTACGAGCAGTACTTC
TRBV5-8	-	TRBJ2-7	CASSLDRRGSYEQYF	TGTGCCAGCAGCTTGGATCGTAGAGGCTCCTACGAGCAGTACTTC
TRBV14	-	TRBJ1-2	CASSQEGETYYYGYTF	TGTGCCAGCAGCCAAGAAGGGGAAACATACTACTATGGCTACACCTTC
TRBV29-1	TRBD1	TRBJ2-5	CSVPLGQQETQYF	TGCAGCGTCCCTTTGGGACAGCAAGAGACCCAGTACTTC
TRBV11-1	-	TRBJ2-5	CASSLESRIETQYF	TGTGCCAGCAGCTTAGAGAGCCGTATCGAGACCCAGTACTTC
TRBV19	TRBD1	TRBJ1-5	CASRRGGTGRNQPQHF	TGTGCCAGCCGAAGGGGGGGGACAGGGCGCAATCAGCCCCAGCATTTT
TRBV11-2	-	TRBJ2-7	CASSMDREPLAGGPLEQYF	TGTGCCAGCAGCATGGACAGGGAACCTCTCGCGGGAGGGCCACTCGAGCAGTACTTC
TRBV7-2	TRBD2	TRBJ2-5	CASSLGGSTQETQYF	TGTGCCAGCAGCTTAGGCGGGAGTACCCAAGAGACCCAGTACTTC
TRBV14	-	TRBJ2-1	CASSHASQVNEQFF	TGTGCCAGCAGCCATGCTAGCCAGGTGAATGAGCAGTTCTTC